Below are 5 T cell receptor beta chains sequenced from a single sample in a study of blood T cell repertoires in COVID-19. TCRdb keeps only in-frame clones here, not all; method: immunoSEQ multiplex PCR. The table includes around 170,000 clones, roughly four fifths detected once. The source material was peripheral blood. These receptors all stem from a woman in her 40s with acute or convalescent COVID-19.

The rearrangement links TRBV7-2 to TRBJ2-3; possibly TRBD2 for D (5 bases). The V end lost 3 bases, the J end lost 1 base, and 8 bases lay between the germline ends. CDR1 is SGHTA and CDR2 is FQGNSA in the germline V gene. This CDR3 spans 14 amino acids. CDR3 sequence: CASSLQAGTDTQYF. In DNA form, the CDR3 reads TGTGCCAGCAGCTTGCAAGCGGGCACAGATACGCAGTATTTT.

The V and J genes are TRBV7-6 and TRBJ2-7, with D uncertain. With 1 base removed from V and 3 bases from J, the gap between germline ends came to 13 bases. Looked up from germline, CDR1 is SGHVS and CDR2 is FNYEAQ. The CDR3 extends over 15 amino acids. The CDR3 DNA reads TGTGCCAGCAGCTTAGGCCCTGGGCAGAGCTACGAGCAGTACTTC. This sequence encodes CASSLGPGQSYEQYF.

For the CDR3, the DNA is TGTGCCAGCGGGGAAGGGGACAGAGTGAACACCGGGGAGCTGTTTTTT. Its protein is CASGEGDRVNTGELFF. V is TRBV28 and J is TRBJ2-2; 7 nucleotides agree with TRBD1. The V gene end was trimmed by 8 bases and the J gene end by 1 base; junction bases not matched to a gene: 10. Germline CDR1 and CDR2: MDHEN and SYDVKM. The CDR3 sequence is 16 residues long. The entire variable domain, with the rest obtained from reference TRBV28 and TRBJ2-2, is as follows: DVKVTQSSRYLVKRTGEKVFLECVQDMDHENMFWYRQDPGLGLRLIYFSYDVKMKEKGDIPEGYSVSREKKERFSLILESASTNQTSMYLCASGEGDRVNTGELFFGEGSRLTVL.

CDR3 region: CASRRQSYSNQPQHF. The CDR3, as DNA: TGTGCCAGCAGGCGACAGAGCTATAGCAATCAGCCCCAGCATTTT. The chain uses TRBV6-5 and TRBJ1-5; D perhaps matches TRBD1 (5 bases). The germline gives CDR1 MNHEY, CDR2 SVGAGI. V was pared by 6 bases and J by 0 bases, with 12 bases between. The length of the CDR3 is 15 residues.

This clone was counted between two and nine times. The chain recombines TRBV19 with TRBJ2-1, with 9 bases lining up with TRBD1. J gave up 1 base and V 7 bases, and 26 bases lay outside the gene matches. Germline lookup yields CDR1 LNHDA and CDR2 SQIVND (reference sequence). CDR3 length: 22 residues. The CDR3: CASKPGQGVRAGKRSSYNEQFF. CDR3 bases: TGTGCCAGTAAGCCGGGACAGGGCGTTAGAGCGGGAAAGAGGTCGTCCTACAATGAGCAGTTCTTC.